This entry is about one T cell receptor (beta chain). The record originates from a study of cytomegalovirus exposure and HLA in healthy donors. V was clipped by 7 bases and J by 3 bases, with 18 bases between them. Germline CDR1 and CDR2: MNHEY and SVGAGI. The CDR3 extends over 15 amino acids. 13 Jbeta primers and 60 Vbeta primers were used for the PCR. The data were produced by immunoSEQ multiplex PCR, yet TCRdb's version contains in-frame clones alone and is incomplete. The sample has about 130,000 clones, about two thirds seen once. This TCR derives from a woman aged 55-69 years in good health and CMV-seropositive. The sample consisted of PBMCs. The rearrangement joins TRBV6-5 to TRBJ1-2, with D possibly TRBD1 on 5 matching bases. The CDR3 reads CASTQFGGVDYGYTF. Here the CDR3 DNA reads TGTGCCAGCACCCAATTTGGAGGGGTGGACTATGGCTACACCTTC.